Listed here are 31 T cell receptor beta chains from one sample, sequenced in a study of response to subunit inactivated influenza vaccine. TCRdb called the RT-PCR reads again in MiXCR, with one record for every CDR3 protein. The sample contains about 570,000 distinct CDR3 sequences, roughly 10% of which appear only once. This sample was also put to use in a study of T cells expressing NK-cell markers. Per that study: TCR beta libraries carry UMIs added by 5'RACE template switching.

The sample was PBMCs from blood, taken on the day of vaccination. Receptors were obtained from a man aged 45-65 years who received an inactivated influenza vaccine.

This clonotype has just a few counts. The V call is TRBV7-9, the J call TRBJ2-1, with TRBD2 identical over 12 bases. CDR1 is SEHNR, CDR2 FQNEAQ, per germline (reference sequence). V trimming: 5 bases; J trimming: 9 bases; junction bases outside the gene matches: 11. The CDR3 has 16 residues. The CDR3 region is CASSPTSSGGAGEQFF. Here the CDR3 DNA reads TGTGCCAGCAGCCCGACCTCTAGCGGGGGGGCAGGTGAGCAGTTCTTC.

This clonotype appeared a few times. The V call is TRBV5-1, the J call TRBJ1-4; D gene unclear. Trimming left V 2 bases short and J 8 bases short, with 13 bases between. Germline V lookup: CDR1 SGHRS, CDR2 YFSETQ. The CDR3 is 14 amino acids. The CDR3 coding sequence is TGCGCCAGCAGCTTTTCGGCTACTTACGAAAAACTGTTTTTT. Protein product: CASSFSATYEKLFF.

This clonotype was found a few times. The V call is TRBV20-1, the J call TRBJ2-3, with a tentative D call TRBD1 (5 bases). Trimming pared 3 bases from V and 6 bases from J, leaving 13 bases between. This CDR3 spans 13 amino acids. Germline CDR1 DFQATT, CDR2 SNEGSKA (reference sequence). The CDR3 region is CSASLGAGDTQYF. CDR3 DNA sequence: TGCAGTGCTAGTTTAGGGGCTGGGGATACGCAGTATTTT.

This clonotype was seen more than once but under ten times. The V and J genes are TRBV20-1 and TRBJ2-3; D is undetermined. Germline V gives CDR1 DFQATT, CDR2 SNEGSKA (reference sequence). V gave up 2 bases and J gave up 4 bases, with 19 bases separating them. This CDR3 is 16 amino acids long. The CDR3 loop is CSARTTTGYYADTQYF. CDR3 sequence (DNA): TGCAGTGCTAGAACCACCACGGGCTATTACGCAGATACGCAGTATTTT.

The rearrangement uses TRBV28 and TRBJ2-5, with a tentative D call TRBD1 (5 bases). The V and J ends lost 2 bases and 6 bases respectively, with 10 bases between them. The CDR3 sequence is 13 residues long. The germline CDR1 and CDR2 sequences are MDHEN and SYDVKM. The CDR3 here is CASSLGAPKTQYF. The CDR3, as DNA: TGTGCCAGCAGTTTAGGGGCCCCAAAGACCCAGTACTTC.

This clonotype was seen only a few times. V gene TRBV9 combines with J gene TRBJ2-1, with TRBD2 identical over 10 bases. CDR1 SGDLS and CDR2 YYNGEE come from the germline V gene. V lost 0 bases, J lost 7 bases, and 7 bases stayed unmatched. This CDR3 has 16 residues. CDR3 DNA: TGTGCCAGCAGCGTAGATCCTAGCGGGAGAAATAATGAGCAGTTCTTC. It translates to CASSVDPSGRNNEQFF.

Comment on this clonotype: At one end, the junction sequence differs from germline, possibly due to a read error. V and J are TRBV5-1 and TRBJ2-2; D is possibly TRBD2 (5 bases). CDR3 length: 14 residues. Germline lookup yields CDR1 SGHRS and CDR2 YFSETQ. CDR3 sequence reads: CASSLGSNTGELLF. CDR3 bases: TGCGCCAGCAGCTTAGGTTCAAACACCGGGGAGCTGCTTTTT.

The CDR3 sequence is CASSSVSLAETQYF. The CDR3 bases are TGTGCCAGCAGCTCAGTTTCGCTAGCGGAGACCCAGTACTTC. The J gene is TRBJ2-5, the V gene TRBV6-1, with D perhaps TRBD2 (6 bases). V was shortened by 6 bases and J by 5 bases, with 16 bases between the two germline ends. The CDR3 has 14 residues. Germline V CDR1 and CDR2: MNHNS, SASEGT.

This clonotype appeared many times. The V and J genes are TRBV6-4 and TRBJ1-5, with a weak D call TRBD1 (6 bases). This CDR3 region has 13 residues. The V and J ends lost 5 bases and 7 bases respectively, with 12 bases between them. Germline V lookup: CDR1 MRHNA, CDR2 SNTAGT. The CDR3 here is CASSPTGIQPQHF. CDR3 DNA: TGTGCCAGCAGTCCCACAGGGATCCAGCCCCAGCATTTT.

This clonotype showed up just a few times. This chain uses TRBV29-1 with TRBJ2-1; 8 bases line up with TRBD2. This CDR3 comprises 16 residues. V lost 3 bases to trimming and J lost 1 base; unmatched junction nucleotides: 8. The V gene's germline CDR1 is SQVTM and CDR2 ANQGSEA. The CDR3 DNA follows: TGCAGCGTTGACGGGCCCTCTAGCGGGTCCTACAATGAGCAGTTCTTC. Its translation is CSVDGPSSGSYNEQFF.

This clonotype was counted only a few times. V gene TRBV10-2 combines with J gene TRBJ2-7; possible D gene TRBD2, 5 bases. CDR1 and CDR2 (germline): WSHSY, SAAADI. The CDR3 covers 13 residues. The V end was cut by 5 bases, the J end by 2 bases, with 10 bases between. The CDR3 reads CASSQAAPYEQYF. The CDR3 region has the DNA TGCGCCAGCAGTCAAGCGGCCCCCTACGAGCAGTACTTC.

The chain couples TRBV14 to TRBJ1-1, with TRBD1 matching 7 bases. Trimming cost V 3 bases and J 6 bases; bases outside gene matches: 4. The germline CDR1 and CDR2 sequences are SGHDN and FVKESK. The CDR3 has 13 amino acids. CDR3 region: CASSQGQSPEAFF. The CDR3 DNA reads TGTGCCAGCAGCCAGGGACAGAGTCCTGAAGCTTTCTTT.

This clonotype has a handful of counts. This rearrangement joins TRBV20-1 to TRBJ2-3; D call uncertain. The CDR3 contains 13 residues. V was clipped by 3 bases and J by 3 bases, with 10 bases between them. Germline values: CDR1 DFQATT, CDR2 SNEGSKA (reference sequence). For the CDR3, the DNA is TGCAGTGCTAGGGCGACTGTTACAGATACGCAGTATTTT. Translation gives CSARATVTDTQYF.

Ten or more counts support this clonotype. V gene TRBV7-9 combines with J gene TRBJ2-3; D gene unclear. Trimming cost V 6 bases and J 6 bases, with 10 bases left between them. The CDR3 has 12 amino acids. Germline loops: CDR1 SEHNR, CDR2 FQNEAQ (reference sequence). The CDR3 bases are TGTGCCAGCAGTCCCGTGGAGGATACGCAGTATTTT. Translated, it gives CASSPVEDTQYF.

The genes are TRBV9 and TRBJ1-1; D is unresolved. Trimming left V 0 bases short and J 7 bases short, with 4 bases between. Germline V gene lookup returns CDR1 SGDLS and CDR2 YYNGEE. This CDR3 spans 11 amino acids. The CDR3 DNA is TGTGCCAGCAGCGTAGAGGATGAAGCTTTCTTT. It codes for CASSVEDEAFF.

Only a few counts were recorded for this clonotype. The genes are TRBV7-9 and TRBJ1-4; TRBD1 agrees at 7 bases. V shed 5 bases, J shed 8 bases, and the junction held 8 bases outside the gene matches. Germline CDR1 and CDR2: SEHNR and FQNEAQ (reference sequence). The CDR3 runs to 14 residues. CDR3 in DNA: TGTGCCAGCAGCGGGGACAGTCCCATCGAAAAACTGTTTTTT. Translated: CASSGDSPIEKLFF.

CDR3 in amino acids: CASCRSTGVNEQFF. DNA for the CDR3: TGTGCCAGCTGTAGATCCACAGGGGTTAATGAGCAGTTCTTC. The chain uses TRBV6-2 or TRBV6-3 and TRBJ2-1, with 7 bases that match TRBD1. CDR1 is MNHEY and CDR2 is SVGEGT in the germline V gene. This CDR3 comprises 14 residues. Trimming removed 8 bases from V and 7 bases from J; junction bases left unmatched: 11.

This chain connects TRBV5-5 to TRBJ1-1; D call uncertain. V shed 2 bases and J shed 3 bases, with 11 bases lying between them. Germline V gives CDR1 SGHKS, CDR2 YYEKEE (reference sequence). The CDR3 is 14 amino acids. Here the CDR3 DNA reads TGTGCCAGCAGCTTACAAATTCGGGACACTGAAGCTTTCTTT. Protein product: CASSLQIRDTEAFF.

This clonotype has just a few counts. This chain joins TRBV6-2 or TRBV6-3 and TRBJ2-7; D tentatively fits TRBD1 or TRBD2 (5 bases each). Germline V lookup: CDR1 MNHEY, CDR2 SVGEGT. This CDR3 comprises 13 residues. V lost 5 bases and J 5 bases, leaving 13 bases between the germline ends. CDR3 sequence (DNA): TGTGCCAGCAGTCGAAGGGGACCGAACGAGCAGTACTTC. Amino acid sequence: CASSRRGPNEQYF.

J is TRBJ2-5 and V is TRBV20-1; 10 nucleotides agree with TRBD2. With 2 bases clipped from V and 5 bases from J, the junction kept 8 bases outside the gene matches. This CDR3 has 15 residues. CDR1 and CDR2 (germline): DFQATT, SNEGSKA (reference sequence). This CDR3 reads CSARRGLAGEETQYF. DNA for the CDR3: TGCAGTGCTAGACGGGGGCTAGCGGGAGAGGAGACCCAGTACTTC.

The V gene is TRBV19, the J gene TRBJ2-7, with TRBD2 as a possible D gene (5 bases). Germline CDR1 is LNHDA and CDR2 is SQIVND (reference sequence). Trimming left V 3 bases short and J 2 bases short, with 8 bases between. The CDR3 contains 13 residues. The CDR3: CASSIIGTYEQYF. CDR3 nucleotide sequence: TGTGCCAGTAGTATTATCGGGACCTACGAGCAGTACTTC.

In this sample, this clonotype turned up a few times. The gene calls are TRBV10-3 and TRBJ2-2; no reliable D call. Looked up from germline, CDR1 is ENHRY and CDR2 is SYGVKD. Trimming shortened V by 2 bases and J by 6 bases, and 13 bases separated the two germline ends. The CDR3 is 15 residues long. In DNA form, the CDR3 reads TGTGCCATCAGTGAGCTGTCAGTTCATGCCGGGGAGCTGTTTTTT. Residues: CAISELSVHAGELFF.

The rearrangement joins TRBV12-3 or TRBV12-4 to TRBJ2-1; D not resolved. The CDR3 is 16 residues long. Between the trimmed V and J ends, which lost 8 bases and 0 bases, there was a span of 17 bases. CDR3 amino acids: CASFTGGVGSYNEQFF. CDR3 in DNA: TGTGCCAGCTTCACGGGCGGAGTGGGCTCCTACAATGAGCAGTTCTTC.

This clonotype was recorded at least ten times. The chain has TRBV5-1 and TRBJ1-2; D gene ambiguous. This CDR3 spans 14 amino acids. Germline assignment: CDR1 SGHRS and CDR2 YFSETQ. Deletions cut 0 bases from V and 1 base from J, with 7 bases between. The chain's CDR3 is CASSLEARNYGYTF. In nucleotides, the CDR3 is TGCGCCAGCAGCTTGGAGGCTCGTAACTATGGCTACACCTTC. Variable domain in full (rest from reference TRBV5-1 and TRBJ1-2): KAGVTQTPRYLIKTRGQQVTLSCSPISGHRSVSWYQQTPGQGLQFLFEYFSETQRNKGNFPGRFSGRQFSNSRSEMNVSTLELGDSALYLCASSLEARNYGYTFGSGTRLTVV.

This clonotype was seen only a few times. V usage is TRBV25-1 and J usage is TRBJ1-4; D uncertain. Trimming took 4 bases from V and 7 from J, leaving 19 bases between them. Germline V gene sequence: CDR1 MGHDK, CDR2 SYGVNS. This CDR3 contains 16 residues. The CDR3 DNA reads as TGTGCCAGCAGTGCCCCTCGCCACCCCTGGGGTGAAAAACTGTTTTTT. Amino acids: CASSAPRHPWGEKLFF.

This clonotype was picked up a small number of times. This chain joins TRBV5-1 and TRBJ2-1; no clear D. Germline V lookup: CDR1 SGHRS, CDR2 YFSETQ. This CDR3 is built from 14 residues. With 4 bases removed from V and 5 bases from J, the gap between germline ends came to 13 bases. CDR3 residues: CASSQDRTDNEQFF. CDR3 in DNA: TGCGCCAGCAGCCAAGACCGAACCGACAATGAGCAGTTCTTC.

Many counts were recorded for this clonotype. The chain combines TRBV29-1 with TRBJ2-7; unclear D gene. Per germline, CDR1 SQVTM and CDR2 ANQGSEA. Trimming left V 4 bases short and J 2 bases short, with 15 bases between. This CDR3 region has 14 residues. The CDR3 protein is CSVGWAGDPYEQYF. The CDR3 DNA sequence: TGCAGCGTTGGGTGGGCAGGAGATCCCTACGAGCAGTACTTC.

The chain recombines TRBV12-3 or TRBV12-4 with TRBJ2-2; 11 bases agree with TRBD1. The CDR3 loop spans 16 amino acids. V lost 5 bases and J lost 5; bases outside the gene matches: 7. The CDR3 region has the DNA TGTGCCAGCAGTATTCGGACAGGGGGCGCGACCGGGGAGCTGTTTTTT. This translates into CASSIRTGGATGELFF.

This clonotype has ten or more counts. The chain carries TRBV5-1 and TRBJ1-1; the D gene is possibly TRBD1 (6 bases). This CDR3 has 14 amino acids. V lost 4 bases, J lost 0 bases, and 10 bases lay in between. Germline CDR1 and CDR2: SGHRS and YFSETQ. CDR3 nucleotide sequence: TGCGCCAGCAGCAAACAGGGCATGAACACTGAAGCTTTCTTT. Protein: CASSKQGMNTEAFF.

This chain links TRBV12-3 or TRBV12-4 with TRBJ2-1; D tentatively fits TRBD1 or TRBD2 (6 bases each). The CDR3 runs 14 residues. Trimming stripped 2 bases from V and 6 bases from J, with 11 bases between. CDR3 nucleotides: TGTGCCAGCAGTTTAACGGAGGGGGGCAATGAGCAGTTCTTC. It encodes CASSLTEGGNEQFF.

For the CDR3, the DNA is TGTGCCAGCTCACCACCGGGAGGGTCTAATGAAAAACTGTTTTTT. Its translation is CASSPPGGSNEKLFF. The chain carries TRBV18 and TRBJ1-4; unclear D gene. V dropped 0 bases and J dropped 3 bases, with 8 bases sitting between them. This CDR3 is built from 15 residues. Germline loops: CDR1 KGHSH, CDR2 LQKENI.